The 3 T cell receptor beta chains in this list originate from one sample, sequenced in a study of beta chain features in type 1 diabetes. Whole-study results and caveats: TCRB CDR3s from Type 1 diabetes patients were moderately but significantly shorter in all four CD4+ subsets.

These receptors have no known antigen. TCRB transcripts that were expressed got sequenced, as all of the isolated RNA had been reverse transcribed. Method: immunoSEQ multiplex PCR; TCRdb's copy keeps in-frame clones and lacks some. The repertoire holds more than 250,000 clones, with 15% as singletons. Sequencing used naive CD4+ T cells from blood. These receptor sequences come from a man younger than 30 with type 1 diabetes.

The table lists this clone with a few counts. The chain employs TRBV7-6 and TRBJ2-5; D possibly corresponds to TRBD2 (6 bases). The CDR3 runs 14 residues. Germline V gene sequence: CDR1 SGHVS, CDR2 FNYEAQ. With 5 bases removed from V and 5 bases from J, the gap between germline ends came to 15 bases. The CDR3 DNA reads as TGTGCCAGCAGCCGACTAGACGGAAGGGAGACCCAGTACTTC. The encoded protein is CASSRLDGRETQYF.

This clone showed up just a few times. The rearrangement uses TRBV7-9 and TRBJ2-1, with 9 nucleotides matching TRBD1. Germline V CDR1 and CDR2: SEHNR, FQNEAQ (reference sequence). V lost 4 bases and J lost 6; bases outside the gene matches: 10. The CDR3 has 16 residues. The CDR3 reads CASSSLGTGRPNEQFF. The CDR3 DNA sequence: TGTGCCAGCAGCTCTCTAGGGACAGGGAGGCCCAATGAGCAGTTCTTC.

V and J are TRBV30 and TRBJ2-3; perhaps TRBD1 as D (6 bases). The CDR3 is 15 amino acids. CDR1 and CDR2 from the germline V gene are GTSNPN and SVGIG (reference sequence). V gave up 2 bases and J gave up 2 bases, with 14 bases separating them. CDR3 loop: CAWSPGTLNTDTQYF. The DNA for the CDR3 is TGTGCCTGGAGTCCCGGGACACTAAACACAGATACGCAGTATTTT. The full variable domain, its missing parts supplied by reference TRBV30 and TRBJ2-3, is SQTIHQWPATLVQPVGSPLSLECTVEGTSNPNLYWYRQAAGRGLQLLFYSVGIGQISSEVPQNLSASRPQDRQFILSSKKLLLSDSGFYLCAWSPGTLNTDTQYFGPGTRLTVL.